Below, one T cell receptor (beta chain) is given with its context. Antigen specificity is unknown. V was pared by 0 bases and J by 3 bases, with 16 bases of the junction left unmatched. Germline V CDR1 and CDR2: ENHRY, SYGVKD. The CDR3 is 20 amino acids. This specimen belongs to a study of response to subunit inactivated influenza vaccine. Whole-study results and caveats: Authors suggested each seasonal flu vaccination may recruit only limited numbers of new T cells.

MiXCR, run by TCRdb on the RT-PCR reads, gives a single entry per CDR3 protein. The sample records 550,000 to 800,000 distinct CDR3 sequences, 11% to 15% being singletons. This chain uses TRBV10-3 with TRBJ2-3; 9 nucleotides align to TRBD2. The receptor's source is a man between 45 and 60 years old who received an inactivated influenza vaccine. Sequenced here: PBMCs from blood, sampled around 14 days before vaccination. CDR3 region: CAISESGGGASYSRTDTQYF. In DNA, the CDR3 is TGTGCCATCAGTGAGTCTGGCGGGGGGGCCTCCTACAGCCGTACAGATACGCAGTATTTT.